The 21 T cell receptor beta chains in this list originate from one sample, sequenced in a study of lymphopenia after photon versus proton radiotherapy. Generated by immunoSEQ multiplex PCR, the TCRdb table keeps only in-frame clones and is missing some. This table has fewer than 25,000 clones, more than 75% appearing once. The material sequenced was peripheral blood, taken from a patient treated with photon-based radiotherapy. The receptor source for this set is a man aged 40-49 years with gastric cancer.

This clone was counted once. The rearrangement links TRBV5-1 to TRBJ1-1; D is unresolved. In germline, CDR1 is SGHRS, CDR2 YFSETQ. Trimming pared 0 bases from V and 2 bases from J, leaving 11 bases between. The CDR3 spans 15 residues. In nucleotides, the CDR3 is TGCGCCAGCAGCTTGGATTGGGTTGGAAACACTGAAGCTTTCTTT. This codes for CASSLDWVGNTEAFF.

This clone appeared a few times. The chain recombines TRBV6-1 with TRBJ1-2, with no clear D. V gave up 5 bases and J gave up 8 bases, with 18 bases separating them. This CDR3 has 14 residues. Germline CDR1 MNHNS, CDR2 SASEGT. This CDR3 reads CASSPPWPLGGYTF. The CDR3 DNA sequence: TGTGCCAGCAGTCCCCCCTGGCCCCTGGGCGGCTACACCTTC.

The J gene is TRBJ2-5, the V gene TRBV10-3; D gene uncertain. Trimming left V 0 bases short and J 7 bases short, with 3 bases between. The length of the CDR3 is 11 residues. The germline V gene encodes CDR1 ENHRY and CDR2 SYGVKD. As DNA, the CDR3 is TGTGCCATCAGTGAGTCGGCGACCCAGTACTTC. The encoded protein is CAISESATQYF.

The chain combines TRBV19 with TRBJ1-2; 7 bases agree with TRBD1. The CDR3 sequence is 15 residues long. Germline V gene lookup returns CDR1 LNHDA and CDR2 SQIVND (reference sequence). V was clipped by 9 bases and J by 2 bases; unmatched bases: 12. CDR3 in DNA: TGTGCCAGCCCGGGACAGCCGCTTCTAAACTATGGCTACACCTTC. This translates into CASPGQPLLNYGYTF.

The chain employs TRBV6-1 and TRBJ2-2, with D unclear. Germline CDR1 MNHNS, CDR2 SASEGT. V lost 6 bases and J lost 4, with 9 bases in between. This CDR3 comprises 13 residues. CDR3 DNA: TGTGCCAGCAGGCGAACCGGCACCGGGGAGCTGTTTTTT. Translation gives CASRRTGTGELFF.

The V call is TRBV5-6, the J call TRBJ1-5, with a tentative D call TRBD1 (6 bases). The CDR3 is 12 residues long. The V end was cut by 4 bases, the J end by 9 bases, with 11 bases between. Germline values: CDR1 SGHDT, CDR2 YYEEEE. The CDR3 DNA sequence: TGTGCCAGCAGCCGAGACAGGTCGCCCCAGCATTTT. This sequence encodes CASSRDRSPQHF. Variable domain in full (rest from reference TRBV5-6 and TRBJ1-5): DAGVTQSPTHLIKTRGQQVTLRCSPKSGHDTVSWYQQALGQGPQFIFQYYEEEERQRGNFPDRFSGHQFPNYSSELNVNALLLGDSALYLCASSRDRSPQHFGDGTRLSIL.

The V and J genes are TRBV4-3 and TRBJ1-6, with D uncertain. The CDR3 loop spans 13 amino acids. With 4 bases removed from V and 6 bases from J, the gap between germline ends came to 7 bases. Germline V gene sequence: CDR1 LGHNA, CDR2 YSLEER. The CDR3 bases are TGCGCCAGCAGCCTAACCTCTAATTCACCCCTCCACTTT. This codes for CASSLTSNSPLHF.

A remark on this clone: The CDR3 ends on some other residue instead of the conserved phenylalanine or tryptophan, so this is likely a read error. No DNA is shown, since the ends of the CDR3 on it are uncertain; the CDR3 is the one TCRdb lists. CDR3 sequence: CASSKCGQAPRFS. The rearrangement joins TRBV21-1 to TRBJ2-7; TRBD1 reflects the table's D call only, with no check against the DNA. TRBV21-1 is reported as a pseudogene. Termini included, the CDR3 measures 13 amino acids.

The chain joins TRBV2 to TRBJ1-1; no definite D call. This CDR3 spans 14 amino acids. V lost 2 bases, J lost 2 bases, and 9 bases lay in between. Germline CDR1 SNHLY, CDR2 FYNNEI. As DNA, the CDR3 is TGTGCCAGCAGTGAATGGGAGGGAAACACTGAAGCTTTCTTT. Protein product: CASSEWEGNTEAFF.

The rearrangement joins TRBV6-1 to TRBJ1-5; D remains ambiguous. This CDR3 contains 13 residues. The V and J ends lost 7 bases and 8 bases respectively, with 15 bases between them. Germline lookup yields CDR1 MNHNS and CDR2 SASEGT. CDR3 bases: TGTGCCAGCACCGCATGGGTCATGGAGCCCCAGCATTTT. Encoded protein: CASTAWVMEPQHF.

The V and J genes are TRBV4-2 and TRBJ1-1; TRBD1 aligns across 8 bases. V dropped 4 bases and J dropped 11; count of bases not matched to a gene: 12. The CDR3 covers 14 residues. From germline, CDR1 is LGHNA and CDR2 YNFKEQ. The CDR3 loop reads CASSPMTGAPDAFF. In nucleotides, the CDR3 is TGTGCCAGCAGCCCGATGACAGGGGCCCCCGATGCTTTCTTT.

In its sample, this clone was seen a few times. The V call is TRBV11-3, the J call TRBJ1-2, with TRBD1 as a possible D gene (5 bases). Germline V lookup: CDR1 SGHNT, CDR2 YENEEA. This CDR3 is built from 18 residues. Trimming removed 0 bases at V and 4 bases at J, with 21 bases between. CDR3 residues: CASSLDYPRDPGVYGYTF. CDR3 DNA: TGTGCCAGCAGCTTAGATTACCCCCGGGACCCGGGGGTCTATGGCTACACCTTC.

In DNA, the CDR3 is TGCGCCAGCAGCGTCCCGGGCCTCGATGACGAGCAGTACTTC. Protein sequence: CASSVPGLDDEQYF. This chain connects TRBV4-1 to TRBJ2-7; D uncertain. V shed 5 bases and J shed 5 bases, with 16 bases lying between them. The germline gives CDR1 MGHRA, CDR2 YSYEKL. The CDR3 length is 14 residues.

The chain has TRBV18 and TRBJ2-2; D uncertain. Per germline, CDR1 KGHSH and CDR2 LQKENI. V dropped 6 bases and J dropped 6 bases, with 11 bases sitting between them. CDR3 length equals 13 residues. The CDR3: CASSTREAGELFF. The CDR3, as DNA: TGTGCCAGCTCTACCAGAGAGGCCGGGGAGCTGTTTTTT. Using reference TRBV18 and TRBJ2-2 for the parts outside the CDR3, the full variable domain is NAGVMQNPRHLVRRRGQEARLRCSPMKGHSHVYWYRQLPEEGLKFMVYLQKENIIDESGMPKERFSAEFPKEGPSILRIQQVVRGDSAAYFCASSTREAGELFFGEGSRLTVL.

The CDR3 here is CASSLGTGEKLFF. CDR3 sequence (DNA): TGCGCCAGCAGCTTAGGGACAGGGGAAAAACTGTTTTTT. V is TRBV5-1 and J is TRBJ1-4; the match to TRBD1 covers 9 bases. This CDR3 has 13 residues. V dropped 2 bases and J dropped 8; count of bases not matched to a gene: 1. Germline lookup yields CDR1 SGHRS and CDR2 YFSETQ.

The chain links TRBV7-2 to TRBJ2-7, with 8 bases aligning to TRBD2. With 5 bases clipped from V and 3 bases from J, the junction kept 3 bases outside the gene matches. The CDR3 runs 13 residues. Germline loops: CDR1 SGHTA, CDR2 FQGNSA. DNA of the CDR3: TGTGCCAGCAGCACCCTAGCGGGCTACGAGCAGTACTTC. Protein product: CASSTLAGYEQYF. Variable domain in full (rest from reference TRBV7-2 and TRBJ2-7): GAGVSQSPSNKVTEKGKDVELRCDPISGHTALYWYRQSLGQGLEFLIYFQGNSAPDKSGLPSDRFSAERTGGSVSTLTIQRTQQEDSAVYLCASSTLAGYEQYFGPGTRLTVT.

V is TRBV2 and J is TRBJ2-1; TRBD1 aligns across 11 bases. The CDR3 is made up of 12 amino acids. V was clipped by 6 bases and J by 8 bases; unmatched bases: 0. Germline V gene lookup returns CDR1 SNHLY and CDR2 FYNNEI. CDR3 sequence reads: CASRGQGDEQFF. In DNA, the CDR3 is TGTGCCAGCAGGGGACAGGGGGATGAGCAGTTCTTC. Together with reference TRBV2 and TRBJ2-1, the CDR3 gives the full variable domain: EPEVTQTPSHQVTQMGQEVILRCVPISNHLYFYWYRQILGQKVEFLVSFYNNEISEKSEIFDDQFSVERPDGSNFTLKIRSTKLEDSAMYFCASRGQGDEQFFGPGTRLTVL.

The CDR3 nucleotides read TGTGCCAGCAGCTCCCGGCAGGGGAGTCCCTACGAGCAGTACTTC. This sequence encodes CASSSRQGSPYEQYF. The V call is TRBV14, the J call TRBJ2-7, with D possibly TRBD1 on 6 matching bases. Germline V gene lookup returns CDR1 SGHDN and CDR2 FVKESK. The V end was cut by 5 bases, the J end by 2 bases, with 16 bases between. CDR3 size: 15 residues.

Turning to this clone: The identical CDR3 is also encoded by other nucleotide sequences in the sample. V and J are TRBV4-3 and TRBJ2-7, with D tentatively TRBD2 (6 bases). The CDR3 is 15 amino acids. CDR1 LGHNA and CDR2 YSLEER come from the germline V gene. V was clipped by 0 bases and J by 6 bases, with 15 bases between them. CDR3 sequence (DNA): TGCGCCAGCAGCCAAGATAGGCGGCGGGGCGGCGAGCAGTACTTC. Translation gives CASSQDRRRGGEQYF.

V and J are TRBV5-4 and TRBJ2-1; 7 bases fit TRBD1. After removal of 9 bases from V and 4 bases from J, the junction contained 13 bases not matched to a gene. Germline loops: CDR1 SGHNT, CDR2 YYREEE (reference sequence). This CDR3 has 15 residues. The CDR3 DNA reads TGTGCCACCCTACAGGGGCCCTACGGGTACAATGAGCAGTTCTTC. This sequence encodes CATLQGPYGYNEQFF.

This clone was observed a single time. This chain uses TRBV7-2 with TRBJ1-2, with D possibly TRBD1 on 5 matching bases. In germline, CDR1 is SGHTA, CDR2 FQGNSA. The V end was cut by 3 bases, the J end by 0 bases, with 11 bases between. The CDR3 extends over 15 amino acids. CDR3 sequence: CASSFGSTANYGYTF. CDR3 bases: TGTGCCAGCAGCTTCGGATCGACAGCTAACTATGGCTACACCTTC.